These T cell receptor beta chains were read from a single sample in a study of T cells in Graves' hyperthyroidism and ophthalmopathy. TCRdb reprocessed the multiplex PCR reads via MiXCR and lists one record per CDR3 protein. The profile covers some 460,000 distinct CDR3 sequences, with 15% to 18% appearing a single time and almost 8% taken by the ten largest. The sequenced material came from blood. The receptor set was obtained from a woman in her late teens or twenties with Graves' hyperthyroidism. Both conserved end residues are part of each CDR3. Each record gives: V gene, CDR3 length, D gene, clone size, J gene, CDR3 protein, CDR3 DNA. The D gene is left open where the match is weak. Part of the rows lack a size; the others show once, few, many or a class for expanded clones.

v_call: TRBV20-1
cdr3_length: 14
d_call: .
clone_size: many
j_call: TRBJ1-5
cdr3_aa: CSAREGRGLQPQHF
cdr3_nt: TGCAGTGCTAGAGAGGGTCGAGGGTTACAGCCCCAGCATTTT

v_call: TRBV9
cdr3_length: 13
d_call: .
clone_size: .
j_call: TRBJ1-6
cdr3_aa: CASSERDNSPLHF
cdr3_nt: TGTGCCAGCAGCGAGCGGGATAATTCACCCCTCCACTTT

v_call: TRBV5-1
cdr3_length: 16
d_call: .
clone_size: .
j_call: TRBJ1-6
cdr3_aa: CASSLAPMQYNSPLHF
cdr3_nt: TGCGCCAGCAGCTTGGCCCCTATGCAATATAATTCACCCCTCCACTTT

v_call: TRBV5-1
cdr3_length: 12
d_call: .
clone_size: many
j_call: TRBJ2-3
cdr3_aa: CASKPNTDTQYF
cdr3_nt: TGCGCCAGCAAGCCCAACACAGATACGCAGTATTTT

v_call: TRBV5-1
cdr3_length: 12
d_call: .
clone_size: many
j_call: TRBJ2-7
cdr3_aa: CASSPGDYEQYF
cdr3_nt: TGTGCCAGCAGCCCGGGGGACTACGAGCAGTACTTC

v_call: TRBV2
cdr3_length: 14
d_call: .
clone_size: many
j_call: TRBJ1-5
cdr3_aa: CASSGGPGNQPQHF
cdr3_nt: TGTGCCAGCTCGGGGGGCCCCGGCAATCAGCCCCAGCATTTT

v_call: TRBV3-1
cdr3_length: 14
d_call: TRBD1
clone_size: many
j_call: TRBJ2-7
cdr3_aa: CASSPRTGGIEQYF
cdr3_nt: TGTGCCAGCAGCCCCCGGACAGGGGGGATAGAGCAGTACTTC

v_call: TRBV19
cdr3_length: 15
d_call: .
clone_size: few
j_call: TRBJ1-5
cdr3_aa: CASSMALGERQPQHF
cdr3_nt: TGTGCCAGTAGTATGGCTTTGGGGGAACGGCAGCCCCAGCATTTT

v_call: TRBV12-3/TRBV12-4
cdr3_length: 13
d_call: .
clone_size: many
j_call: TRBJ2-1
cdr3_aa: CASSFLTKGEQFF
cdr3_nt: TGTGCCAGCAGTTTTTTAACTAAGGGTGAGCAGTTCTTC

v_call: TRBV19
cdr3_length: 14
d_call: .
clone_size: .
j_call: TRBJ1-2
cdr3_aa: CASRNTGLNYGYTF
cdr3_nt: TGTGCCAGTAGGAACACGGGGCTGAATTATGGCTACACCTTC

v_call: TRBV27
cdr3_length: 14
d_call: TRBD1
clone_size: many
j_call: TRBJ2-5
cdr3_aa: CASSRPGTEETQYF
cdr3_nt: TGTGCCAGCAGCCGGCCTGGGACAGAAGAGACCCAGTACTTC

v_call: TRBV14
cdr3_length: 16
d_call: .
clone_size: few
j_call: TRBJ1-2
cdr3_aa: CASSQARGAFGYGYTF
cdr3_nt: TGTGCCAGCAGCCAAGCTAGGGGGGCATTTGGCTATGGCTACACCTTC

v_call: TRBV6-2/TRBV6-3
cdr3_length: 14
d_call: .
clone_size: many
j_call: TRBJ1-2
cdr3_aa: CASSKNDRIGGYTF
cdr3_nt: TGTGCCAGCAGCAAAAATGACAGAATCGGCGGCTACACCTTC

v_call: TRBV19
cdr3_length: 15
d_call: TRBD1
clone_size: .
j_call: TRBJ1-2
cdr3_aa: CASSVVGTGYGGYTF
cdr3_nt: TGTGCCAGTAGTGTTGTCGGGACAGGGTACGGTGGCTACACCTTC

v_call: TRBV11-1
cdr3_length: 14
d_call: TRBD1
clone_size: many
j_call: TRBJ1-6
cdr3_aa: CASSQDRGNSPLHF
cdr3_nt: TGTGCCAGCAGCCAGGACAGGGGTAATTCACCCCTCCACTTT

v_call: TRBV3-1
cdr3_length: 14
d_call: TRBD1
clone_size: .
j_call: TRBJ1-2
cdr3_aa: CASSFRTGNYGYTF
cdr3_nt: TGTGCCAGCAGCTTCCGGACAGGGAACTATGGCTACACCTTC

v_call: TRBV2
cdr3_length: 18
d_call: .
clone_size: many
j_call: TRBJ2-4
cdr3_aa: CASSDTPGHTGLGNIQYF
cdr3_nt: TGTGCCAGCAGCGATACCCCGGGACACACCGGACTCGGAAACATTCAGTACTTC

v_call: TRBV12-3/TRBV12-4
cdr3_length: 13
d_call: .
clone_size: many
j_call: TRBJ2-7
cdr3_aa: CASSLGHTYEQYF
cdr3_nt: TGTGCCAGCAGTTTAGGGCATACCTACGAGCAGTACTTC

v_call: TRBV6-1
cdr3_length: 16
d_call: TRBD2
clone_size: many
j_call: TRBJ2-5
cdr3_aa: CATIGASGRYGETQYF
cdr3_nt: TGTGCCACCATAGGGGCTAGCGGGAGATATGGGGAGACCCAGTACTTC

v_call: TRBV28
cdr3_length: 15
d_call: TRBD1
clone_size: many
j_call: TRBJ2-7
cdr3_aa: CASSSRQGGGYEQYF
cdr3_nt: TGTGCCAGCAGTTCCCGACAGGGTGGGGGATACGAGCAGTACTTC

v_call: TRBV6-2/TRBV6-3
cdr3_length: 15
d_call: TRBD2
clone_size: .
j_call: TRBJ2-3
cdr3_aa: CTSSSTLLGGDTQYF
cdr3_nt: TGTACCAGCAGTTCGACTCTACTGGGGGGGGATACGCAGTATTTT

v_call: TRBV6-1
cdr3_length: 12
d_call: .
clone_size: many
j_call: TRBJ2-1
cdr3_aa: CASSYEGNEQFF
cdr3_nt: TGTGCCAGCAGTTACGAGGGAAATGAGCAGTTCTTC

v_call: TRBV12-3/TRBV12-4
cdr3_length: 13
d_call: .
clone_size: many
j_call: TRBJ2-7
cdr3_aa: CASSLSPVLEQYF
cdr3_nt: TGTGCCAGCAGTTTGAGCCCCGTCCTCGAGCAGTACTTC

v_call: TRBV3-1
cdr3_length: 18
d_call: .
clone_size: few
j_call: TRBJ2-1
cdr3_aa: CASSPGRELWGSYNEQFF
cdr3_nt: TGTGCCAGCAGCCCGGGACGGGAATTATGGGGTTCCTACAATGAGCAGTTCTTC

v_call: TRBV6-1
cdr3_length: 12
d_call: .
clone_size: many
j_call: TRBJ1-4
cdr3_aa: CAYGATNEKLFF
cdr3_nt: TGTGCCTACGGAGCAACTAATGAAAAACTGTTTTTT

v_call: TRBV7-9
cdr3_length: 13
d_call: TRBD1
clone_size: many
j_call: TRBJ2-7
cdr3_aa: CASPWTGEGEQYF
cdr3_nt: TGTGCCAGCCCCTGGACAGGGGAAGGCGAGCAGTACTTC

v_call: TRBV4-2
cdr3_length: 19
d_call: TRBD2
clone_size: few
j_call: TRBJ2-1
cdr3_aa: CASSQDSLAGVPNYNEQFF
cdr3_nt: TGTGCCAGCAGCCAGGATTCGCTAGCGGGGGTACCGAACTACAATGAGCAGTTCTTC

v_call: TRBV6-1
cdr3_length: 13
d_call: .
clone_size: .
j_call: TRBJ2-3
cdr3_aa: CASSEADTDTQYF
cdr3_nt: TGTGCCAGCAGTGAGGCCGACACAGATACGCAGTATTTT

v_call: TRBV2
cdr3_length: 14
d_call: TRBD2
clone_size: .
j_call: TRBJ2-5
cdr3_aa: CASSRTSRGETQYF
cdr3_nt: TGTGCCAGCAGCCGGACTAGCAGGGGCGAGACCCAGTACTTC

v_call: TRBV20-1
cdr3_length: 15
d_call: TRBD1
clone_size: .
j_call: TRBJ1-3
cdr3_aa: CSASVGTGTGNTIYF
cdr3_nt: TGCAGTGCTAGTGTCGGGACAGGGACTGGAAACACCATATATTTT

v_call: TRBV28
cdr3_length: 14
d_call: .
clone_size: many
j_call: TRBJ2-2
cdr3_aa: CASSLRRVTGELFF
cdr3_nt: TGTGCCAGCAGTTTACGGCGGGTTACCGGGGAGCTGTTTTTT

v_call: TRBV19
cdr3_length: 14
d_call: .
clone_size: .
j_call: TRBJ1-1
cdr3_aa: CASSIDRLNTEAFF
cdr3_nt: TGTGCCAGTAGTATAGACAGGTTGAACACTGAAGCTTTCTTT

v_call: TRBV4-1
cdr3_length: 17
d_call: .
clone_size: .
j_call: TRBJ2-1
cdr3_aa: CASSQPTGPLEGNEQFF
cdr3_nt: TGCGCCAGCAGCCAACCCACAGGGCCCCTGGAAGGCAATGAGCAGTTCTTC

v_call: TRBV9
cdr3_length: 13
d_call: .
clone_size: many
j_call: TRBJ2-2
cdr3_aa: CASSPGSTEELFF
cdr3_nt: TGTGCCAGCAGCCCCGGTTCCACTGAGGAGCTGTTTTTT

v_call: TRBV9
cdr3_length: 14
d_call: TRBD1
clone_size: .
j_call: TRBJ2-7
cdr3_aa: CASSPREGGFEQYF
cdr3_nt: TGTGCCAGCAGCCCGAGAGAAGGGGGCTTCGAGCAGTACTTC

v_call: TRBV7-9
cdr3_length: 17
d_call: TRBD2
clone_size: few
j_call: TRBJ2-4
cdr3_aa: CASSRILAELAKNIQYF
cdr3_nt: TGTGCCAGCAGCCGAATCCTAGCGGAGCTAGCCAAAAACATTCAGTACTTC

v_call: TRBV6-9
cdr3_length: 19
d_call: TRBD1
clone_size: .
j_call: TRBJ2-7
cdr3_aa: CASSYQRDETGNFYNEQYF
cdr3_nt: TGTGCCAGCAGTTACCAACGTGACGAGACAGGGAACTTCTACAATGAGCAGTACTTC

v_call: TRBV18
cdr3_length: 16
d_call: TRBD2
clone_size: many
j_call: TRBJ2-7
cdr3_aa: CASSPSRAGPPGEQYF
cdr3_nt: TGTGCCAGCTCACCCTCTCGAGCGGGGCCACCCGGCGAGCAGTACTTC

v_call: TRBV29-1
cdr3_length: 15
d_call: .
clone_size: .
j_call: TRBJ2-7
cdr3_aa: CSASLDRTTTSEQYF
cdr3_nt: TGCAGCGCCAGCTTGGACAGGACTACTACGTCGGAGCAGTACTTC

v_call: TRBV30
cdr3_length: 15
d_call: TRBD2
clone_size: many
j_call: TRBJ2-1
cdr3_aa: CAWSAGTSGRNEQFF
cdr3_nt: TGTGCCTGGAGTGCGGGGACTAGCGGGAGGAATGAGCAGTTCTTC

v_call: TRBV3-1
cdr3_length: 15
d_call: .
clone_size: many
j_call: TRBJ1-2
cdr3_aa: CASSQGGLGGYGYTF
cdr3_nt: TGTGCCAGCAGCCAAGGGGGACTCGGAGGCTATGGCTACACCTTC

v_call: TRBV12-3/TRBV12-4
cdr3_length: 12
d_call: TRBD1
clone_size: .
j_call: TRBJ1-1
cdr3_aa: CASSRGQAEAFF
cdr3_nt: TGTGCCAGCAGTCGCGGACAGGCTGAAGCTTTCTTT

v_call: TRBV7-9
cdr3_length: 15
d_call: TRBD2
clone_size: many
j_call: TRBJ2-1
cdr3_aa: CASSQRERGIYEQFF
cdr3_nt: TGTGCCAGCAGCCAGCGGGAGCGGGGGATCTATGAGCAGTTCTTC

v_call: TRBV10-3
cdr3_length: 14
d_call: .
clone_size: .
j_call: TRBJ2-5
cdr3_aa: CAISDNLQEETQYF
cdr3_nt: TGTGCCATCAGTGATAATTTACAGGAAGAGACCCAGTACTTC

v_call: TRBV19
cdr3_length: 14
d_call: .
clone_size: few
j_call: TRBJ2-7
cdr3_aa: CASSPSGLPGEQYF
cdr3_nt: TGTGCCAGTAGCCCCTCGGGCCTGCCCGGCGAGCAGTACTTC

v_call: TRBV9
cdr3_length: 15
d_call: .
clone_size: few
j_call: TRBJ2-7
cdr3_aa: CASSPSGNGAHEQYF
cdr3_nt: TGTGCCAGCAGCCCTTCTGGGAATGGGGCCCACGAGCAGTACTTC

v_call: TRBV19
cdr3_length: 15
d_call: .
clone_size: many
j_call: TRBJ1-2
cdr3_aa: CASTLLRGRNYGYTF
cdr3_nt: TGTGCCAGTACTCTTCTCAGGGGCCGGAACTATGGCTACACCTTC

v_call: TRBV11-2
cdr3_length: 17
d_call: TRBD2
clone_size: many
j_call: TRBJ2-1
cdr3_aa: CASSPSRLAGVRNEQFF
cdr3_nt: TGTGCCAGCAGCCCGTCACGGCTAGCGGGAGTCCGCAATGAGCAGTTCTTC

v_call: TRBV11-3
cdr3_length: 14
d_call: .
clone_size: few
j_call: TRBJ2-1
cdr3_aa: CASSLDRTGNEQFF
cdr3_nt: TGTGCCAGCAGCTTAGATAGGACCGGCAATGAGCAGTTCTTC

v_call: TRBV5-1
cdr3_length: 14
d_call: .
clone_size: many
j_call: TRBJ1-4
cdr3_aa: CASSRSQGNEKLFF
cdr3_nt: TGCGCCAGCAGCAGAAGCCAGGGGAACGAAAAACTGTTTTTT

v_call: TRBV2
cdr3_length: 15
d_call: TRBD2
clone_size: many
j_call: TRBJ2-7
cdr3_aa: CASREGLAGTYEQYF
cdr3_nt: TGTGCCAGCAGGGAGGGACTAGCGGGGACCTACGAGCAGTACTTC

v_call: TRBV12-3/TRBV12-4
cdr3_length: 13
d_call: TRBD1
clone_size: many
j_call: TRBJ1-5
cdr3_aa: CASTGTAYQPQHF
cdr3_nt: TGTGCCAGCACCGGGACAGCGTATCAGCCCCAGCATTTT

v_call: TRBV7-3
cdr3_length: 18
d_call: .
clone_size: many
j_call: TRBJ1-5
cdr3_aa: CASSLMGRPPNSNQPQHF
cdr3_nt: TGTGCCAGCAGCTTAATGGGACGCCCCCCTAATAGCAATCAGCCCCAGCATTTT

v_call: TRBV28
cdr3_length: 13
d_call: .
clone_size: many
j_call: TRBJ2-5
cdr3_aa: CASSLTDQETQYF
cdr3_nt: TGTGCCAGCAGTTTGACGGATCAAGAGACCCAGTACTTC

v_call: TRBV10-1
cdr3_length: 14
d_call: .
clone_size: many
j_call: TRBJ2-3
cdr3_aa: CASSDPRTPDTQYF
cdr3_nt: TGCGCCAGCAGTGACCCACGGACCCCCGATACGCAGTATTTT